The rows below give T cell receptor beta chains drawn from one sample of a study of shared clonotypes between healthy human individuals. Libraries were prepared by immunoSEQ multiplex PCR; TCRdb keeps only in-frame clonotypes and omits some of them. The sample records about 470,000 clones, around 79% being singletons. Sequencing was carried out using PBMCs. The receptor source for this set is a woman in her forties in good health. Some clones in this sample may be carry-over from other donors' samples. Each CDR3 is given with its conserved first and last residue. The D gene is left open where the match is weak. Size is stated for part of the rows, as once, few or many counts, or as a class when the clone is expanded.

clone_size: NA
j_call: TRBJ1-5
d_call: NA
v_call: TRBV18
cdr3_aa: CVSPQDRLNQPQHF
cdr3_nt: TGTGTCAGTCCCCAGGACAGACTTAATCAGCCCCAGCATTTT

clone_size: few
j_call: TRBJ2-2
d_call: NA
v_call: TRBV2
cdr3_aa: CASSERPWATGELFF
cdr3_nt: TGTGCCAGCAGTGAACGCCCTTGGGCTACCGGGGAGCTGTTTTTT

clone_size: NA
j_call: TRBJ1-3
d_call: TRBD1
v_call: TRBV7-9
cdr3_aa: CASSRGQGTGNTIYF
cdr3_nt: TGTGCCAGCAGTCGAGGACAGGGGACTGGAAACACCATATATTTT

clone_size: few
j_call: TRBJ2-6
d_call: TRBD1
v_call: TRBV28
cdr3_aa: CASSSLTGQGASGANVLTF
cdr3_nt: TGTGCCAGCAGCTCCCTGACGGGACAGGGGGCTTCTGGGGCCAACGTCCTGACTTTC

clone_size: NA
j_call: TRBJ2-5
d_call: NA
v_call: TRBV27
cdr3_aa: CASRSGRGSETQYF
cdr3_nt: TGTGCCAGCAGATCAGGTCGGGGGTCAGAGACCCAGTACTTC

clone_size: NA
j_call: TRBJ1-2
d_call: NA
v_call: TRBV19
cdr3_aa: CASSMGQGFGYTF
cdr3_nt: TGTGCCAGTAGTATGGGGCAGGGTTTTGGCTACACCTTC

clone_size: once
j_call: TRBJ1-2
d_call: TRBD1
v_call: TRBV5-5
cdr3_aa: CASTPGTAIYGYTF
cdr3_nt: TGTGCCAGCACCCCCGGGACAGCAATATATGGCTACACCTTC

clone_size: once
j_call: TRBJ2-7
d_call: TRBD2
v_call: TRBV2
cdr3_aa: CASSEVLAGEQYF
cdr3_nt: TGTGCCAGCAGTGAAGTCCTAGCGGGTGAGCAGTACTTC

clone_size: few
j_call: TRBJ2-5
d_call: TRBD1
v_call: TRBV30
cdr3_aa: CAWATGGPAAQYF
cdr3_nt: TGTGCCTGGGCCACAGGGGGTCCAGCGGCCCAGTACTTC

clone_size: NA
j_call: TRBJ1-1
d_call: NA
v_call: TRBV7-2
cdr3_aa: CASSLPSLVEAFF
cdr3_nt: TGTGCCAGCAGCTTACCTTCTTTAGTTGAAGCTTTCTTT

clone_size: NA
j_call: TRBJ2-5
d_call: TRBD2
v_call: TRBV5-4
cdr3_aa: CASSLAPGAGETQYF
cdr3_nt: TGTGCCAGCAGCTTGGCTCCGGGAGCGGGGGAGACCCAGTACTTC

clone_size: once
j_call: TRBJ2-3
d_call: TRBD2
v_call: TRBV28
cdr3_aa: CALTSGRSSDTQYF
cdr3_nt: TGTGCCTTAACTAGCGGGAGGAGTTCAGATACGCAGTATTTT

clone_size: NA
j_call: TRBJ2-7
d_call: TRBD1
v_call: TRBV7-9
cdr3_aa: CASSLGPGQGRYEQYF
cdr3_nt: TGTGCCAGCAGCTTAGGCCCGGGACAGGGGAGATACGAGCAGTACTTC

clone_size: NA
j_call: TRBJ2-5
d_call: NA
v_call: TRBV2
cdr3_aa: CASSNTGLKETQYF
cdr3_nt: TGTGCCAGCAGTAACACAGGGTTAAAAGAGACCCAGTACTTC

clone_size: once
j_call: TRBJ1-3
d_call: TRBD1
v_call: TRBV5-1
cdr3_aa: CASSATGTGENTIYF
cdr3_nt: TGCGCCAGCAGCGCCACCGGGACAGGGGAGAACACCATATATTTT

clone_size: NA
j_call: TRBJ2-2
d_call: NA
v_call: TRBV18
cdr3_aa: CASSPGGNTGELFF
cdr3_nt: TGTGCCAGCTCACCGGGCGGGAACACCGGGGAGCTGTTTTTT

clone_size: few
j_call: TRBJ2-6
d_call: NA
v_call: TRBV28
cdr3_aa: CASGQLSGANVLTF
cdr3_nt: TGTGCCAGCGGACAGCTCTCTGGGGCCAACGTCCTGACTTTC

clone_size: NA
j_call: TRBJ2-7
d_call: NA
v_call: TRBV23-1
cdr3_aa: CTPGQGHWEQYF
cdr3_nt: TGCACTCCAGGGCAGGGGCACTGGGAGCAGTACTTC

clone_size: NA
j_call: TRBJ2-1
d_call: TRBD1
v_call: TRBV5-1
cdr3_aa: CASSLRTGLRNEQFF
cdr3_nt: TGCGCCAGCAGCCTAAGGACAGGGCTGAGGAATGAGCAGTTCTTC

clone_size: NA
j_call: TRBJ2-7
d_call: NA
v_call: TRBV30
cdr3_aa: CAPMGDSRREQYF
cdr3_nt: TGTGCCCCAATGGGAGATTCTAGGAGAGAGCAGTACTTC

clone_size: NA
j_call: TRBJ2-5
d_call: NA
v_call: TRBV2
cdr3_aa: CASSSEGPETQYF
cdr3_nt: TGTGCCAGCAGTTCCGAAGGACCAGAGACCCAGTACTTC

clone_size: NA
j_call: TRBJ1-1
d_call: NA
v_call: TRBV11-1
cdr3_aa: CASSLGRSGGTEAFF
cdr3_nt: TGTGCCAGCAGCTTAGGACGGAGTGGGGGAACTGAAGCTTTCTTT

clone_size: NA
j_call: TRBJ2-3
d_call: NA
v_call: TRBV28
cdr3_aa: CASRGWDINTDTQYF
cdr3_nt: TGTGCCAGCAGGGGGTGGGACATAAACACAGATACGCAGTATTTT

clone_size: NA
j_call: TRBJ1-1
d_call: NA
v_call: TRBV7-2
cdr3_aa: CASSPMMNTEAFF
cdr3_nt: TGTGCCAGCAGCCCGATGATGAACACTGAAGCTTTCTTT

clone_size: many
j_call: TRBJ1-5
d_call: TRBD1
v_call: TRBV6-5
cdr3_aa: CASRPLDRGNQPQHF
cdr3_nt: TGTGCCAGCAGACCCCTCGACAGGGGGAATCAGCCCCAGCATTTT

clone_size: once
j_call: TRBJ2-1
d_call: NA
v_call: TRBV7-9
cdr3_aa: CASSSTSWGNEQFF
cdr3_nt: TGTGCCAGCAGCTCCACTTCGTGGGGCAATGAGCAGTTCTTC

clone_size: NA
j_call: TRBJ2-1
d_call: TRBD2
v_call: TRBV7-2
cdr3_aa: CASSPGTRVGNEQFF
cdr3_nt: TGTGCCAGCAGCCCCGGGACTAGGGTGGGCAATGAGCAGTTCTTC

clone_size: NA
j_call: TRBJ2-3
d_call: NA
v_call: TRBV11-1
cdr3_aa: CASSLGGTAGWIAQYF
cdr3_nt: TGTGCCAGCAGCTTGGGCGGGACGGCGGGATGGATAGCGCAGTATTTT

clone_size: NA
j_call: TRBJ1-6
d_call: NA
v_call: TRBV27
cdr3_aa: CASSLSRGYNSPLHF
cdr3_nt: TGTGCCAGCAGTTTATCGAGGGGGTATAATTCACCCCTCCACTTT

clone_size: NA
j_call: TRBJ2-1
d_call: TRBD2
v_call: TRBV5-4
cdr3_aa: CASSPRTSGSYNEQFF
cdr3_nt: TGTGCCAGCAGCCCTAGGACTAGCGGATCCTACAATGAGCAGTTCTTC

clone_size: NA
j_call: TRBJ1-2
d_call: NA
v_call: TRBV28
cdr3_aa: CASNAWDGYTF
cdr3_nt: TGTGCCAGCAATGCATGGGATGGCTACACCTTC

clone_size: once
j_call: TRBJ2-1
d_call: TRBD2
v_call: TRBV30
cdr3_aa: CAWSAGGAHKVF
cdr3_nt: TGTGCCTGGAGTGCGGGGGGGGCGCATAAGGTCTTC

clone_size: NA
j_call: TRBJ2-3
d_call: NA
v_call: TRBV5-1
cdr3_aa: CASSLVGEDTQYF
cdr3_nt: TGCGCCAGCAGCTTGGTTGGGGAAGATACGCAGTATTTT

clone_size: NA
j_call: TRBJ1-5
d_call: NA
v_call: TRBV6-5
cdr3_aa: CASRRGRDQPQHF
cdr3_nt: TGTGCCAGCAGGCGAGGGAGGGATCAGCCCCAGCATTTT

clone_size: NA
j_call: TRBJ2-5
d_call: TRBD2
v_call: TRBV18
cdr3_aa: CASSPRLAGGETQYF
cdr3_nt: TGTGCCAGCTCACCGAGACTAGCGGGAGGGGAGACCCAGTACTTC

clone_size: once
j_call: TRBJ2-5
d_call: TRBD2
v_call: TRBV19
cdr3_aa: CASSTRSSGIFGTQYF
cdr3_nt: TGTGCCAGTAGTACCCGGTCTAGCGGGATATTCGGGACCCAGTACTTC

clone_size: NA
j_call: TRBJ1-1
d_call: NA
v_call: TRBV18
cdr3_aa: CASSWEGVNTEAFF
cdr3_nt: TGTGCCAGCTCCTGGGAAGGGGTGAACACTGAAGCTTTCTTT

clone_size: NA
j_call: TRBJ1-2
d_call: TRBD1
v_call: TRBV19
cdr3_aa: CATFYDRGPNYGYTF
cdr3_nt: TGTGCCACCTTCTATGACAGGGGGCCGAACTATGGCTACACCTTC

clone_size: NA
j_call: TRBJ1-1
d_call: NA
v_call: TRBV20-1
cdr3_aa: CSAGEGRLAFF
cdr3_nt: TGCAGTGCGGGGGAGGGGCGGCTGGCTTTCTTT

clone_size: NA
j_call: TRBJ2-1
d_call: TRBD2
v_call: TRBV11-2
cdr3_aa: CASSLDQREVPNEQFF
cdr3_nt: TGTGCCAGCAGCTTAGATCAGCGGGAGGTTCCCAATGAGCAGTTCTTC

clone_size: NA
j_call: TRBJ2-1
d_call: NA
v_call: TRBV19
cdr3_aa: CASSTRRNEQFF
cdr3_nt: TGTGCCAGTAGCACCCGTCGAAATGAGCAGTTCTTC

clone_size: NA
j_call: TRBJ2-5
d_call: NA
v_call: TRBV2
cdr3_aa: CASLEELQETQYF
cdr3_nt: TGTGCCAGCCTAGAGGAGTTACAAGAGACCCAGTACTTC

clone_size: NA
j_call: TRBJ1-3
d_call: NA
v_call: TRBV5-4
cdr3_aa: CASSFKVSGNTIYF
cdr3_nt: TGTGCCAGCAGCTTCAAGGTCTCTGGAAACACCATATATTTT

clone_size: NA
j_call: TRBJ2-7
d_call: NA
v_call: TRBV9
cdr3_aa: CASSAQAGAHYEQYF
cdr3_nt: TGTGCCAGCAGCGCCCAGGCAGGGGCCCACTACGAGCAGTACTTC

clone_size: NA
j_call: TRBJ2-1
d_call: NA
v_call: TRBV27
cdr3_aa: CASAPWAGAYNEQFF
cdr3_nt: TGTGCCAGCGCGCCTTGGGCCGGAGCCTACAATGAGCAGTTCTTC

clone_size: NA
j_call: TRBJ1-5
d_call: NA
v_call: TRBV2
cdr3_aa: CASSPTGDGQPQHF
cdr3_nt: TGTGCCAGCAGCCCGACGGGGGACGGTCAGCCCCAGCATTTT

clone_size: once
j_call: TRBJ2-7
d_call: NA
v_call: TRBV30
cdr3_aa: CAWGSLSYEQYF
cdr3_nt: TGTGCTTGGGGCAGCCTCTCCTACGAGCAGTACTTC

clone_size: NA
j_call: TRBJ2-2
d_call: NA
v_call: TRBV7-3
cdr3_aa: CASSETPVTGELFF
cdr3_nt: TGTGCCAGCAGCGAGACCCCCGTTACCGGGGAGCTGTTTTTT

clone_size: NA
j_call: TRBJ1-2
d_call: TRBD1
v_call: TRBV2
cdr3_aa: CASSNPTGVWGYTF
cdr3_nt: TGTGCCAGCAGTAATCCGACAGGGGTATGGGGCTACACCTTC

clone_size: NA
j_call: TRBJ2-2
d_call: NA
v_call: TRBV19
cdr3_aa: CASSIGPSSGELFF
cdr3_nt: TGTGCCAGTAGTATCGGACCTAGTTCCGGGGAGCTGTTTTTT